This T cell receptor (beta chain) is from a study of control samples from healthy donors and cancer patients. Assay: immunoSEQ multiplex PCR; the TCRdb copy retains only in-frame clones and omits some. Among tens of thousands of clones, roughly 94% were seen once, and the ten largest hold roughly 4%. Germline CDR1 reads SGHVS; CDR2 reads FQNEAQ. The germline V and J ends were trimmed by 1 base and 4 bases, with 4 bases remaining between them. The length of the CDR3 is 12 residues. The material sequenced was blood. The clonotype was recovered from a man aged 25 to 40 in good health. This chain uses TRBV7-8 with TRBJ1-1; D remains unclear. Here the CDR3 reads CASSLGVTEAFF. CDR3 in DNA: TGTGCCAGCAGCTTAGGGGTCACTGAAGCTTTCTTT. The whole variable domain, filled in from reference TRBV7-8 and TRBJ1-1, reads GAGVSQSPRYKVAKRGQDVALRCDPISGHVSLFWYQQALGQGPEFLTYFQNEAQLDKSGLPSDRFFAERPEGSVSTLKIQRTQQEDSAVYLCASSLGVTEAFFGQGTRLTVV.